One sample yielded the 9 T cell receptor beta chains listed below, sequenced in a study of human T cells and chemical hapten exposure. TCRdb re-called the RACE reads through MiXCR, storing one row per CDR3 protein. The table lists over 35,000 distinct CDR3 sequences, around 10% of them singletons. The time point denotes: patch test 2, 6 weeks after DPC sensitization. The treatment here: therapeutic diphenylcyclopropenone sensitization with weekly scalp DPC. The specimen comprised whole blood, sampled in connection with sensitization to the hapten diphenylcyclopropenone (DPC). All receptors derive from a middle-aged woman with alopecia areata. Some clones in this sample may be carry-over from other donors' samples.

This clonotype was picked up many times. The rearrangement joins TRBV2 to TRBJ2-3, with D maybe TRBD1 (5 bases). This CDR3 has 14 amino acids. Germline assignment: CDR1 SNHLY and CDR2 FYNNEI. Trimming removed 4 bases at V and 6 bases at J, with 14 bases between. In DNA form, the CDR3 reads TGTGCCAGCAGTGCTTTGGCAGGGTTGGATACGCAGTATTTT. Its translation: CASSALAGLDTQYF. Looking up the rest from reference TRBV2 and TRBJ2-3 gives the full variable domain: EPEVTQTPSHQVTQMGQEVILRCVPISNHLYFYWYRQILGQKVEFLVSFYNNEISEKSEIFDDQFSVERPDGSNFTLKIRSTKLEDSAMYFCASSALAGLDTQYFGPGTRLTVL.

This clonotype was recorded at least ten times. This chain joins TRBV5-1 and TRBJ1-2; no clear D. This CDR3 has 15 amino acids. The V and J ends lost 5 bases and 1 base respectively, with 15 bases between them. Germline loops: CDR1 SGHRS, CDR2 YFSETQ. The CDR3: CASRPAVSVNYGYTF. The CDR3 bases are TGCGCCAGCAGACCCGCCGTCTCCGTTAACTATGGCTACACCTTC.

This clonotype has at least ten counts. V gene TRBV2 combines with J gene TRBJ1-5; D not certain. V was clipped by 9 bases and J by 7 bases, with 13 bases between them. Germline assignment: CDR1 SNHLY and CDR2 FYNNEI. This CDR3 has 12 residues. The CDR3 is CASGGLNQPQHF. The DNA of the CDR3 is TGTGCCAGTGGAGGGTTGAACCAGCCCCAGCATTTT.

This clonotype has a count of ten or more. The rearrangement links TRBV7-6 to TRBJ1-6; 7 bases line up with TRBD1. This CDR3 comprises 16 residues. Germline V gene data show CDR1 as SGHVS and CDR2 as FNYEAQ. Trimming cost V 6 bases and J 3 bases; bases outside gene matches: 8. In DNA form, the CDR3 reads TGTGCCAGCAGTCCAGGAGGGGGCAGCTATAATTCACCCCTCCACTTT. Translated, it gives CASSPGGGSYNSPLHF.

In its sample, this clonotype was seen a few times. J is TRBJ2-5 and V is TRBV5-1; D not resolved. The length of the CDR3 is 12 residues. The V and J ends lost 4 bases and 4 bases respectively, with 8 bases between them. Germline loops: CDR1 SGHRS, CDR2 YFSETQ. This CDR3 reads CASSQVRETQYF. The CDR3 coding sequence is TGCGCCAGCAGCCAAGTCCGAGAGACCCAGTACTTC.

This clonotype was picked up many times. This rearrangement joins TRBV29-1 to TRBJ2-1; 7 bases agree with TRBD1. Germline V gene sequence: CDR1 SQVTM, CDR2 ANQGSEA. V shed 6 bases, J shed 1 base, and the junction held 6 bases outside the gene matches. CDR3 length equals 14 residues. CDR3 amino acids: CSVRTGPSYNEQFF. For the CDR3, the DNA is TGCAGCGTCAGGACAGGTCCTTCCTACAATGAGCAGTTCTTC.

This chain uses TRBV29-1 with TRBJ2-1, with no clear D. From germline, CDR1 is SQVTM and CDR2 ANQGSEA. The CDR3 is 9 residues long. V was pared by 3 bases and J by 12 bases, with 6 bases between. The CDR3 nucleotides are TGCAGCGTTGATCCGGGGCAGTTCTTC. Residues: CSVDPGQFF.

This clonotype was counted ten times or more. This sequence joins TRBV7-2 and TRBJ2-1, with 8 bases lining up with TRBD2. Germline CDR1 reads SGHTA; CDR2 reads FQGNSA. The CDR3 consists of 17 residues. V was pared by 4 bases and J by 6 bases, with 14 bases of the junction left unmatched. As DNA, the CDR3 is TGTGCCAGCAGCTCGCAAACCGGGACTAGGGGCCCCAATGAGCAGTTCTTC. Amino acids: CASSSQTGTRGPNEQFF.

This clonotype was detected ten times or more. In DNA form, the CDR3 reads TGTGCCAGCAGCTTAGCAGAGACGGAGCAAACCCACCCTAACTATGGCTACACCTTC. This encodes CASSLAETEQTHPNYGYTF. The chain joins TRBV7-2 to TRBJ1-2; no clear D gene. In germline, CDR1 is SGHTA, CDR2 FQGNSA. Trimming cost V 0 bases and J 0 bases, with 20 bases left between them. This CDR3 has 19 residues.